The 29 T cell receptor beta chains reported below all come from one sample, sequenced in a study of cytomegalovirus exposure and HLA in healthy donors. PCR involved 60 Vbeta and 13 Jbeta primers. Using immunoSEQ multiplex PCR, the repertoire was profiled, and TCRdb retains in-frame clones only, with some absent. In the table there are 110,000 to 150,000 clones, over 70% of which are singletons. What was sequenced was PBMCs. The receptors here all came from a man between 35 and 55 years old in good health and CMV-seronegative.

The rearrangement links TRBV5-1 to TRBJ2-3; 8 bases map to TRBD2. Germline CDR1 is SGHRS and CDR2 is YFSETQ. The CDR3 covers 15 residues. Trimming cost V 4 bases and J 4 bases; bases outside gene matches: 8. CDR3 protein: CASSPGGGGSDTQYF. CDR3 bases: TGCGCCAGCAGCCCCGGCGGCGGGGGGTCAGATACGCAGTATTTT.

The rearrangement links TRBV6-1 to TRBJ2-1; perhaps TRBD2 as D (5 bases). With 6 bases removed from V and 0 bases from J, the gap between germline ends came to 6 bases. Germline CDR1 MNHNS, CDR2 SASEGT. The CDR3 is 13 residues long. The DNA for the CDR3 is TGTGCCAGCAGGGGGAGCTCCTACAATGAGCAGTTCTTC. Translating it yields CASRGSSYNEQFF.

The chain is built from TRBV7-9 and TRBJ2-5; TRBD2 matches at 7 bases. Germline V CDR1 and CDR2: SEHNR, FQNEAQ (reference sequence). V was pared by 5 bases and J by 0 bases, with 6 bases of the junction left unmatched. The CDR3 loop spans 15 amino acids. In DNA, the CDR3 is TGTGCCAGCAGCCGGGCGGGAGACAACCAAGAGACCCAGTACTTC. Its protein product is CASSRAGDNQETQYF.

The J gene is TRBJ1-1, the V gene TRBV6-5, with 8 bases identical to TRBD1. This CDR3 region has 15 residues. Germline V gene sequence: CDR1 MNHEY, CDR2 SVGAGI. The J segment lost 3 bases and the V segment lost 8 bases, leaving 11 bases of the junction unmatched. The CDR3 sequence: CASSLGGQGDTEAFF. CDR3 bases: TGTGCCAGCTCCCTTGGCGGACAGGGAGACACTGAAGCTTTCTTT.

V and J are TRBV9 and TRBJ2-5; tentative D call: TRBD2 (5 bases). V was shortened by 2 bases and J by 5 bases, with 13 bases between the two germline ends. CDR3 length equals 14 residues. Germline-derived CDR1 and CDR2 are SGDLS and YYNGEE. The CDR3 sequence: CASSVGLAQETQYF. DNA for the CDR3: TGTGCCAGCAGCGTCGGGCTAGCACAGGAGACCCAGTACTTC.

This chain's CDR3 is CASSEFGTSSYNEQFF. CDR3 DNA: TGTGCCAGCAGTGAATTCGGGACTAGCTCCTACAATGAGCAGTTCTTC. The chain carries TRBV6-1 and TRBJ2-1; 8 positions agree with TRBD2. Trimming cost V 2 bases and J 0 bases; bases outside gene matches: 3. Per germline, CDR1 MNHNS and CDR2 SASEGT. The length of the CDR3 is 16 residues.

In DNA form, the CDR3 reads TGTGCCAGCAGCTTGAGGGAGATAAGCGCCGGGGAGCTGTTTTTT. Its protein product is CASSLREISAGELFF. The chain recombines TRBV5-5 with TRBJ2-2; possible D gene TRBD2, 5 bases. This CDR3 region has 15 residues. Germline values: CDR1 SGHKS, CDR2 YYEKEE (reference sequence). V lost 1 base, J lost 6 bases, and 13 bases lay in between.

J is TRBJ2-3 and V is TRBV30, with 9 nucleotides matching TRBD2. Per germline, CDR1 GTSNPN and CDR2 SVGIG (reference sequence). V lost 8 bases to trimming and J lost 14 bases; unmatched junction nucleotides: 14. This CDR3 spans 12 amino acids. In nucleotides, the CDR3 is TGTGCCCGCAGAGGGCTAGCGGGGACGTGGTATTTT. Protein sequence: CARRGLAGTWYF.

The V and J genes are TRBV27 and TRBJ2-7; D perhaps matches TRBD1 (6 bases). In germline, CDR1 is MNHEY, CDR2 SMNVEV (reference sequence). The CDR3 has 14 amino acids. V was shortened by 5 bases and J by 4 bases, with 15 bases between the two germline ends. The CDR3 protein is CASSLIGTNYEQYF. CDR3 nucleotides: TGTGCCAGCAGTCTCATCGGGACAAATTACGAGCAGTACTTC.

The chain employs TRBV28 and TRBJ1-3; D is possibly TRBD1 (5 bases). CDR3 length: 15 residues. The V end lost 5 bases, the J end lost 0 bases, and 11 bases lay between the germline ends. The V gene's germline CDR1 is MDHEN and CDR2 SYDVKM. The CDR3 sequence: CASSVTAYSGNTIYF. DNA for the CDR3: TGTGCCAGCAGTGTGACAGCCTACTCTGGAAACACCATATATTTT.

The V and J genes are TRBV9 and TRBJ2-5; a possible D gene is TRBD2 (7 bases). The length of the CDR3 is 16 residues. The germline V and J ends were trimmed by 0 bases and 4 bases, with 16 bases remaining between them. Germline V lookup: CDR1 SGDLS, CDR2 YYNGEE. CDR3 bases: TGTGCCAGCAGCGTAGATCAGGCGGGGGCGGGAGAGACCCAGTACTTC. Amino acid sequence: CASSVDQAGAGETQYF.

The rearrangement uses TRBV27 and TRBJ1-2; 10 bases agree with TRBD1. V shed 5 bases and J 4 bases; nucleotides not matched to a gene: 10. Germline V gene data show CDR1 as MNHEY and CDR2 as SMNVEV (reference sequence). The CDR3 totals 16 residues. The CDR3 protein is CASSPPGQGLIYGYTF. In DNA form, the CDR3 reads TGTGCCAGCAGTCCCCCGGGACAGGGGCTAATCTATGGCTACACCTTC.

The genes are TRBV6-6 and TRBJ2-3; 10 nucleotides agree with TRBD1. The germline gives CDR1 MNHNY, CDR2 SVGAGI (reference sequence). The ends lost 6 bases at V and 3 bases at J; junction bases unmatched: 6. This CDR3 region has 15 residues. The CDR3 nucleotides read TGTGCCAGCAGCCCCGGACAGGGGGGGACAGATACGCAGTATTTT. Translation: CASSPGQGGTDTQYF.

The chain employs TRBV5-4 and TRBJ2-7, with TRBD1 identical over 7 bases. The CDR3 is made up of 13 amino acids. The ends lost 4 bases at V and 4 bases at J; junction bases unmatched: 5. The germline V gene has CDR1 SGHNT and CDR2 YYREEE (reference sequence). The CDR3 reads CASSQDRHYEQYF. The CDR3, as DNA: TGTGCCAGCAGCCAGGACAGGCATTACGAGCAGTACTTC. Supplemented by reference TRBV5-4 and TRBJ2-7, the full variable domain reads ETGVTQSPTHLIKTRGQQVTLRCSSQSGHNTVSWYQQALGQGPQFIFQYYREEENGRGNFPPRFSGLQFPNYSSELNVNALELDDSALYLCASSQDRHYEQYFGPGTRLTVT.

The chain recombines TRBV7-9 with TRBJ1-1; D may be TRBD1 (6 bases). CDR1 and CDR2 from the germline V gene are SEHNR and FQNEAQ (reference sequence). This CDR3 comprises 14 residues. The ends were cut back, 10 bases at V and 0 bases at J, with 15 bases in the middle. The CDR3 region has the DNA TGTGCCACCTCGGGGCAGGGGATGAACACTGAAGCTTTCTTT. Translated: CATSGQGMNTEAFF.

The CDR3 reads CASSSPAGGPEQYF. CDR3 bases: TGTGCCAGCAGCTCCCCAGCGGGGGGCCCCGAGCAGTACTTC. V is TRBV13 and J is TRBJ2-7; 9 bases line up with TRBD2. V lost 4 bases and J lost 6; bases outside the gene matches: 7. The V gene's germline CDR1 is PRHDT and CDR2 FYEKMQ (reference sequence). This CDR3 comprises 14 residues.

The rearrangement uses TRBV5-4 and TRBJ1-1, with D possibly matching TRBD1 (5 bases). Trimming shortened V by 4 bases and J by 5 bases, and 15 bases separated the two germline ends. The CDR3 runs 14 residues. CDR1 is SGHNT and CDR2 is YYREEE in the germline V gene (reference sequence). CDR3 nucleotides: TGTGCCAGCAGCGTTCAGGGAGGTGGGACTGAAGCTTTCTTT. Its protein is CASSVQGGGTEAFF.

The chain joins TRBV5-1 to TRBJ2-1; TRBD1 might be the D (6 bases). V gave up 4 bases and J gave up 0 bases, with 11 bases separating them. The germline V gene encodes CDR1 SGHRS and CDR2 YFSETQ. This CDR3 spans 15 amino acids. CDR3 region: CASSPGTYSYNEQFF. CDR3 coding DNA: TGCGCCAGCAGCCCCGGGACATACTCCTACAATGAGCAGTTCTTC.

The gene calls are TRBV5-1 and TRBJ1-5; no reliable D call. Between the trimmed V and J ends, which lost 7 bases and 5 bases, there was a span of 7 bases. The germline V gene encodes CDR1 SGHRS and CDR2 YFSETQ. The CDR3 has 11 residues. The CDR3 DNA is TGCGCCAGCCGTTCTTATCAGCCCCAGCATTTT. The encoded protein is CASRSYQPQHF. Full variable domain (remainder filled in from reference TRBV5-1 and TRBJ1-5): KAGVTQTPRYLIKTRGQQVTLSCSPISGHRSVSWYQQTPGQGLQFLFEYFSETQRNKGNFPGRFSGRQFSNSRSEMNVSTLELGDSALYLCASRSYQPQHFGDGTRLSIL.

The V and J genes are TRBV10-1 and TRBJ2-2; 9 bases are a match to TRBD2. The CDR3 is 17 amino acids. Germline V gene lookup returns CDR1 WNHNN and CDR2 SYGVQD (reference sequence). V gave up 3 bases and J gave up 1 base; unmatched junction bases: 6. The CDR3 DNA follows: TGCGCCAGCAGTGAAGCGGGGGGAACGAAGAACACCGGGGAGCTGTTTTTT. Protein sequence: CASSEAGGTKNTGELFF.

CDR3 bases: TGCGCCAGCAGGGCAAACACCGGGGAGCTGTTTTTT. Translation: CASRANTGELFF. The gene calls are TRBV10-1 and TRBJ2-2; D remains ambiguous. V was trimmed by 6 bases and J by 2 bases, leaving 4 bases between them. Germline V gene sequence: CDR1 WNHNN, CDR2 SYGVQD (reference sequence). This CDR3 has 12 amino acids.

The chain carries TRBV2 and TRBJ2-3, with 10 nucleotides matching TRBD2. The CDR3 runs 14 residues. J gave up 5 bases and V 3 bases, and 2 bases lay outside the gene matches. The germline V gene has CDR1 SNHLY and CDR2 FYNNEI. The CDR3 loop reads CASSELAGVDTQYF. The DNA of the CDR3 is TGTGCCAGCAGTGAGCTAGCGGGAGTAGATACGCAGTATTTT.

The V call is TRBV27, the J call TRBJ1-1, with 8 bases fitting TRBD1. Unmatched junction bases numbered 11, after V lost 5 bases and J lost 6 bases. The CDR3 is 15 amino acids. In germline, CDR1 is MNHEY, CDR2 SMNVEV (reference sequence). This CDR3 reads CASSKPLGQGAEAFF. Here the CDR3 DNA reads TGTGCCAGCAGTAAGCCCCTTGGACAGGGCGCTGAAGCTTTCTTT.

The V gene is TRBV30, the J gene TRBJ1-6, with D possibly TRBD1 on 5 matching bases. Trimming stripped 5 bases from V and 7 bases from J, with 12 bases between. Germline CDR1 GTSNPN, CDR2 SVGIG (reference sequence). This CDR3 is built from 13 residues. This CDR3 reads CAWSSGLNSPLHF. In DNA form, the CDR3 reads TGTGCCTGGTCTTCAGGGCTCAATTCACCCCTCCACTTT. The complete variable domain, with remaining parts taken from reference TRBV30 and TRBJ1-6, reads SQTIHQWPATLVQPVGSPLSLECTVEGTSNPNLYWYRQAAGRGLQLLFYSVGIGQISSEVPQNLSASRPQDRQFILSSKKLLLSDSGFYLCAWSSGLNSPLHFGNGTRLTVT.

The chain is built from TRBV2 and TRBJ2-1; 15 bases map to TRBD2. The CDR3 has 18 amino acids. Trimming cost V 5 bases and J 2 bases; bases outside gene matches: 7. Per the germline V gene, CDR1 is SNHLY and CDR2 is FYNNEI. The CDR3: CASSPRTSGGAAYNEQFF. DNA of the CDR3: TGTGCCAGCAGTCCCCGGACTAGCGGGGGGGCCGCCTACAATGAGCAGTTCTTC.

V is TRBV5-4 and J is TRBJ2-5, with 13 bases identical to TRBD2. The CDR3 extends over 14 amino acids. Germline V gives CDR1 SGHNT, CDR2 YYREEE (reference sequence). V lost 4 bases to trimming and J lost 3 bases; unmatched junction nucleotides: 0. Here the CDR3 reads CASSGLAGEETQYF. As DNA, the CDR3 is TGTGCCAGCAGCGGACTAGCGGGGGAAGAGACCCAGTACTTC.

The rearrangement uses TRBV11-2 and TRBJ1-1, with TRBD1 identical over 7 bases. The V segment lost 3 bases and the J segment 6 bases; nucleotides outside the gene matches: 4. The CDR3 is 13 amino acids. CDR1 is SGHAT and CDR2 is FQNNGV in the germline V gene. Here the CDR3 DNA reads TGTGCCAGCAGCTTCACAGGGGTGTCTGAAGCTTTCTTT. Protein product: CASSFTGVSEAFF.

The chain carries TRBV7-8 and TRBJ1-1; D not resolved. This CDR3 is 16 amino acids long. The V and J ends lost 5 bases and 0 bases respectively, with 16 bases between them. Looked up from germline, CDR1 is SGHVS and CDR2 is FQNEAQ. CDR3 DNA: TGTGCCAGCAGCCACCTACTCCAACCTATGAACACTGAAGCTTTCTTT. Its translation is CASSHLLQPMNTEAFF.

The chain recombines TRBV7-8 with TRBJ1-1, with D tentatively TRBD1 (5 bases). The length of the CDR3 is 13 residues. Germline loops: CDR1 SGHVS, CDR2 FQNEAQ. The germline V and J ends were trimmed by 5 bases and 7 bases, with 14 bases remaining between them. CDR3: CASSQGSGGEAFF. As DNA, the CDR3 is TGTGCCAGCAGCCAGGGCTCCGGGGGTGAAGCTTTCTTT.